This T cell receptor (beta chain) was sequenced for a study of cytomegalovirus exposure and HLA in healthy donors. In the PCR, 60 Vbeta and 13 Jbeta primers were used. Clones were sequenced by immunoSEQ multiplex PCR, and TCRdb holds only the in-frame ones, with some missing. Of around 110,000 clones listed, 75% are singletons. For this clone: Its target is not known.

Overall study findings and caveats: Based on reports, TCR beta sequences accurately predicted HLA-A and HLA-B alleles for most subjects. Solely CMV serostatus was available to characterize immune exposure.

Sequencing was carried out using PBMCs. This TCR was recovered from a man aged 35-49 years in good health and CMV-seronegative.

CDR3 DNA sequence: TGTGCCAGCAGTTTTGGGGGGAGGGATCAGCCCCAGCATTTT. Its translation is CASSFGGRDQPQHF. J is TRBJ1-5 and V is TRBV6-5, with a tentative D call TRBD1 (5 bases). This CDR3 has 14 residues. The V gene lost 4 bases and the J gene lost 5 bases, with 12 bases spanning the gap. The germline CDR1 and CDR2 sequences are MNHEY and SVGAGI.